This TCR beta chain stems from a study of cytomegalovirus exposure and HLA in healthy donors. Study at large: A preliminary data release comprised 80 million to 95 million unique TCRs obtained from HLA-typed donors. Broader study findings: Immune exposure was documented only through CMV serostatus. Testing in vitro showed three CMV-associated chains specific for CMV antigens.

With respect to this clone: Its antigen is not identified.

The CDR3 is 21 amino acids. Per germline, CDR1 SGHTA and CDR2 FQGTGA. The J segment lost 2 bases and the V segment lost 5 bases, leaving 21 bases of the junction unmatched. Primers: 60 Vbeta forward and 13 Jbeta reverse. The method was immunoSEQ multiplex PCR; TCRdb's version includes in-frame clones alone and lacks a portion of them. The sample carries roughly 200,000 clones, about 86% recorded once. Sequences were obtained from PBMCs. The J gene is TRBJ2-2, the V gene TRBV7-3, with 9 bases that match TRBD2. The source is a man aged 35-49 years in good health and CMV-seropositive. CDR3 loop: CASSLRGGLAGRGINTGELFF. CDR3 DNA sequence: TGTGCCAGCAGCCTCCGGGGGGGTCTAGCGGGACGGGGAATAAACACCGGGGAGCTGTTTTTT.